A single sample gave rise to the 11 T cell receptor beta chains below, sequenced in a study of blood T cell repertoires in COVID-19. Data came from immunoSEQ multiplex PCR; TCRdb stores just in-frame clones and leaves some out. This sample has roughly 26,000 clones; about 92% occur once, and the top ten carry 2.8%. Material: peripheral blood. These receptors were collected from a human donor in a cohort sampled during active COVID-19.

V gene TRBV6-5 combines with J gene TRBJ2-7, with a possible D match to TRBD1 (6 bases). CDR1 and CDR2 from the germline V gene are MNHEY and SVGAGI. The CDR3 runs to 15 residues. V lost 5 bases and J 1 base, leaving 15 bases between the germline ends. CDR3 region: CASSQYMTGSYEQYF. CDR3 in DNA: TGTGCCAGCAGTCAATACATGACAGGTTCCTACGAGCAGTACTTC.

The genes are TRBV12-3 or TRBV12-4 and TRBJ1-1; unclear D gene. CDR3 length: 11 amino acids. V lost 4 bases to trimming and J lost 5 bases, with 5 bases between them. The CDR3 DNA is TGTGCCAGCAGTTATCGGACTGAAGCTTTCTTT. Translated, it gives CASSYRTEAFF.

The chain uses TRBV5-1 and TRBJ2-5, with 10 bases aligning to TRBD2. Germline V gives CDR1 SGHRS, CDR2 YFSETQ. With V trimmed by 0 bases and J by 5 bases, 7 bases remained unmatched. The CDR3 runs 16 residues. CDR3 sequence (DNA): TGCGCCAGCAGCTTGGCCCTAGCGGGGGATCGGGAGACCCAGTACTTC. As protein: CASSLALAGDRETQYF.

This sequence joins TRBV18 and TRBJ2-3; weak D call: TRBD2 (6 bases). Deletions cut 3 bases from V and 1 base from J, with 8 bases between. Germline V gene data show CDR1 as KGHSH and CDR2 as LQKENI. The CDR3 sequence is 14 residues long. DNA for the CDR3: TGTGCCAGCTCACCCGGAGGGGGCACAGATACGCAGTATTTT. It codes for CASSPGGGTDTQYF.

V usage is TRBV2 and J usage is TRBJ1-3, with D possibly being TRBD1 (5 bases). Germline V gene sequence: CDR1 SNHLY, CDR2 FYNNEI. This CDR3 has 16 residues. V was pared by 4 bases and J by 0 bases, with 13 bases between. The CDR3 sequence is CASSAQGTSSGNTIYF. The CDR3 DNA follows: TGTGCCAGCAGTGCGCAGGGAACTTCCTCTGGAAACACCATATATTTT. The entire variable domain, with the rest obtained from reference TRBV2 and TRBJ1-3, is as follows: EPEVTQTPSHQVTQMGQEVILRCVPISNHLYFYWYRQILGQKVEFLVSFYNNEISEKSEIFDDQFSVERPDGSNFTLKIRSTKLEDSAMYFCASSAQGTSSGNTIYFGEGSWLTVV.

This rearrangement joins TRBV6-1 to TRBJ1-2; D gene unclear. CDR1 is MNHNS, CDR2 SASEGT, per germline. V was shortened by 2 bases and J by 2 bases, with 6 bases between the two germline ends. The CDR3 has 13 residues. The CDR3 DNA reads TGTGCCAGCAGTGAAATCCAGAACTATGGCTACACCTTC. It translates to CASSEIQNYGYTF.

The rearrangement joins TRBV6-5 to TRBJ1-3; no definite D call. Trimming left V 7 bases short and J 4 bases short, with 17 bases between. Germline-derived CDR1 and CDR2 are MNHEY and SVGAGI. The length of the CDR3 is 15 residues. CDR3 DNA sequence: TGTGCCAGCACGAGAGTTCTACCCCGAGGAAACACCATATATTTT. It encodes CASTRVLPRGNTIYF.

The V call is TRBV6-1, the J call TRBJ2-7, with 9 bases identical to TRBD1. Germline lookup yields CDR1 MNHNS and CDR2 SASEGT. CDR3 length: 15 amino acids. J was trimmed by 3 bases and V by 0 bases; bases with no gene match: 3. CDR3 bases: TGTGCCAGCAGTGAAGCATTGACAGGGGGCTACGAGCAGTACGTC. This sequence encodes CASSEALTGGYEQYV.

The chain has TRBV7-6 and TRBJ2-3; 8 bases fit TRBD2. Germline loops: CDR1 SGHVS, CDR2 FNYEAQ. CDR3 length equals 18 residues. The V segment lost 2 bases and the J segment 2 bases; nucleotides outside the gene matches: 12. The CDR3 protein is CASSLKLSGGGTTDTQYF. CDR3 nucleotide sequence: TGTGCCAGCAGCTTAAAATTATCCGGCGGGGGGACCACAGATACGCAGTATTTT.

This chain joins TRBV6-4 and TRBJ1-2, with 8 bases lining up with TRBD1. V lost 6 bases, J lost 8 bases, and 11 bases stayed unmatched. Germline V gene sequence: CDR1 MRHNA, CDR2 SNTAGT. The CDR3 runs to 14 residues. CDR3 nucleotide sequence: TGTGCCAGCAGCCCCGGGGACAGGTCCTACGGCTACACCTTC. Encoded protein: CASSPGDRSYGYTF.

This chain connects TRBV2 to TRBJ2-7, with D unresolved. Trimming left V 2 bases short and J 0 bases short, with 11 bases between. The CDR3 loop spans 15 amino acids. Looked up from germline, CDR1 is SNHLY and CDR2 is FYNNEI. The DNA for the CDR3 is TGTGCCAGCAGTGAATCCAGGCTAAACTCCTACGAGCAGTACTTC. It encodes CASSESRLNSYEQYF.